This T cell receptor beta chain derives from a study of blood T cell repertoires in COVID-19. Study at large: Collection of acute and convalescent COVID-19 samples took place in the United States, Italy and Spain. PBMCs, B-cell-depleted T cells, or T cells provided the cDNA or gDNA that made up the material.

Profiled with immunoSEQ multiplex PCR; TCRdb holds only in-frame clones, not every one. The data contain some 300,000 clones, about 90% of them seen just once; the ten biggest clones take up less than 3.5%. CDR1 is MDHEN and CDR2 is SYDVKM in the germline V gene. The junction had 5 bases not matched to a gene; V was cut back by 3 bases and J by 3 bases. The CDR3 sequence is 14 residues long. The chain links TRBV28 to TRBJ2-7, with TRBD2 matching over 7 bases. Sequencing used PBMCs or T cells enriched from blood (not recorded which). The source of this sequence is a woman aged 45-59 years who had been exposed to COVID-19. For the CDR3, the DNA is TGTGCCAGCAGTTTTACCGGGGGGAACTACGAGCAGTACTTC. Amino acid sequence: CASSFTGGNYEQYF.